The clone carrying this TCR beta chain was seen more than once but under ten times. Its target is unknown. The CDR3 contains 18 residues. Germline assignment: CDR1 DFQATT and CDR2 SNEGSKA (reference sequence). Trimming at V came to 0 bases and at J to 0 bases, leaving 12 bases not matched to a gene. TCRdb fed the reads into MiXCR, producing one record per CDR3 protein. The repertoire has 49,000 or so distinct CDR3 sequences, around 21% of them found once; the top ten carry 40% to 65%. These data are taken from a study of T cell repertoires in cytomegalovirus infection. As for the study in general: Through public TCR beta signatures, both CMV infection and matching HLA type were indicated.

Study-level results: Clonotypes of TCR beta that were HLA-C-restricted and CMV-specific dominated the ex vivo response.

The receptor was derived from a human donor in good health (CMV status not recorded). Some clones in this sample may be carry-over from other donors' samples. The V call is TRBV20-1, the J call TRBJ2-7; 9 bases map to TRBD1. The material sequenced was CD8+ T cells from cultured PBMCs, taken from culture after CMV antigen stimulation. The CDR3 sequence is CSARDRVGQGSSSYEQYF. In DNA form, the CDR3 reads TGCAGTGCTAGAGATCGAGTGGGACAGGGATCTAGCTCCTACGAGCAGTACTTC.